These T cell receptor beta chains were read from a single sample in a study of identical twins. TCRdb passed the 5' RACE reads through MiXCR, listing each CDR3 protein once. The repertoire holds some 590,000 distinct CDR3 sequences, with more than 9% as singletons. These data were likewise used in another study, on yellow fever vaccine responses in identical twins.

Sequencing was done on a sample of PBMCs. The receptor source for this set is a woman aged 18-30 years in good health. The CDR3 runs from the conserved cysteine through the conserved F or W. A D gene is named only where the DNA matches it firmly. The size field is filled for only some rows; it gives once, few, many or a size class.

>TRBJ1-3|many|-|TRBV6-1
CASSPDSSGNTIYF
TGTGCCAGCAGCCCGGACAGCTCTGGAAACACCATATATTTT
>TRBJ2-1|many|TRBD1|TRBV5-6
CASSPTDRYNEQFF
TGTGCCAGCAGCCCCACGGACAGGTACAATGAGCAGTTCTTC
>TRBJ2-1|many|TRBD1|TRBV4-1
CASSQGGQGRNNEQFF
TGCGCCAGCAGCCAAGGGGGACAGGGGCGCAACAATGAGCAGTTCTTC
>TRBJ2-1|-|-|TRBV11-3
CASSLGQQYNEQFF
TGTGCCAGCAGCTTAGGTCAGCAATACAATGAGCAGTTCTTC
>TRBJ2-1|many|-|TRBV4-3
CASSQVLPPVNEQFF
TGCGCCAGCAGCCAAGTCCTTCCACCGGTGAATGAGCAGTTCTTC
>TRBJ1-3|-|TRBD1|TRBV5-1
CASSGDRAGNTIYF
TGCGCCAGCAGCGGAGACAGGGCTGGAAACACCATATATTTT
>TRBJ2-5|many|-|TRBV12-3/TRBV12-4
CASSNQQGWETQYF
TGTGCCAGCAGCAATCAACAAGGATGGGAGACCCAGTACTTC
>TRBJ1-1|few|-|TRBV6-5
CASSYQQGTRGTEAFF
TGTGCCAGCAGTTACCAACAGGGAACGAGGGGCACTGAAGCTTTCTTT
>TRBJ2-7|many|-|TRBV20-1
CSALVGFGQYF
TGCAGTGCTCTAGTGGGCTTTGGGCAGTACTTC
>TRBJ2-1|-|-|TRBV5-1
CASSSTGDRPNEQFF
TGCGCCAGCAGCTCAACCGGGGACCGCCCCAATGAGCAGTTCTTC
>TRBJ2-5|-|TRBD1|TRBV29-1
CSGGPGQGAGETQYF
TGCAGCGGGGGCCCGGGACAGGGGGCGGGGGAGACCCAGTACTTC
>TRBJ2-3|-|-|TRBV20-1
CSAKWDTQYF
TGCAGTGCTAAGTGGGATACGCAGTATTTT
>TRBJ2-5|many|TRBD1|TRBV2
CASRPIGTGNPETQYF
TGTGCCAGCAGACCTATCGGGACAGGGAATCCAGAGACCCAGTACTTC
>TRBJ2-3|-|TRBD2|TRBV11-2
CASSPPEGGGRGADTQYF
TGTGCCAGCAGCCCTCCTGAGGGAGGCGGGAGGGGCGCAGATACGCAGTATTTT
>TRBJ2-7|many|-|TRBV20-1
CSARPGHAYEQYF
TGCAGTGCTAGGCCGGGACACGCGTACGAGCAGTACTTC
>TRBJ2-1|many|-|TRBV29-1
CSVEPTRGIHNEQFF
TGCAGCGTTGAGCCTACTCGGGGGATCCACAATGAGCAGTTCTTC
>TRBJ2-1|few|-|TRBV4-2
CASSRPGTSYNEQFF
TGTGCCAGCAGTCGTCCCGGGACTTCTTACAATGAGCAGTTCTTC
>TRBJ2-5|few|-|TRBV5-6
CASSSTGARETQYF
TGTGCCAGCAGCTCTACGGGGGCCAGGGAGACCCAGTACTTC
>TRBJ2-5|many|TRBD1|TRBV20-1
CSARIVQDRELETQYF
TGCAGTGCTAGGATCGTTCAGGACAGGGAATTAGAGACCCAGTACTTC
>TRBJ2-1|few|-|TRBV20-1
CSARDRSGRGSVWSEQFF
TGCAGTGCTAGAGATCGGTCCGGAAGGGGGTCGGTGTGGAGTGAGCAGTTCTTC
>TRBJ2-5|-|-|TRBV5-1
CASSLGRRGDKETQYF
TGCGCCAGCAGCTTGGGACGGCGCGGGGATAAAGAGACCCAGTACTTC
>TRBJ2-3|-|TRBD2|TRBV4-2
CASSQRLRSGGEQGADTQYF
TGTGCCAGCAGCCAAAGACTAAGGAGCGGGGGTGAGCAGGGCGCAGATACGCAGTATTTT
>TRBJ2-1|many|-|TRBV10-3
CAISESEGNEQFF
TGTGCCATCAGTGAGTCGGAGGGGAATGAGCAGTTCTTC
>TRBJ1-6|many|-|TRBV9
CASSVGEVGSPLHF
TGTGCCAGCAGCGTAGGTGAGGTAGGATCACCCCTCCACTTT